The 6 T cell receptor beta chains in this list originate from one sample, sequenced in a study of T-cell reconstitution after alpha-beta-depleted transplantation in children (TCRdb year 2016). To prepare the library, PCR was applied. The listed sequencing device is Illumina HiSeq 2500. Molecular barcoding was employed in the preparation of TCR libraries, with unique molecular identifiers being used to normalize TCRbeta repertoire quantification. TCRdb trimmed the raw reads at Q25, called clones with MiXCR and kept productive beta chains. Rows with one shared CDR3 protein collapse into an entry with the most common genes and DNA. The sample records 540,000 or so distinct CDR3 sequences, 23% of which are singletons. The ten most abundant clones make up around an eighth of the sample. This sample's treatment or condition label indicates: allogeneic hematopoietic cell transplantation with graft depleted of TCRalphabeta T cells and CD19 B cells.

The specimen comprised PBMCs, mostly from graft donor cells, sampled 360 days after TCRalphabeta/CD19-depleted stem cell transplant. These receptors originate from a boy younger than two who had a stem cell transplant for acute myeloid leukemia, so the T cells may come from the graft donor.

To note about this clonotype: This may stem from a read error, because a much larger clone lies one nucleotide away. The chain recombines TRBV29-1 with TRBJ1-2, with a weak D call TRBD1 (5 bases). Between the trimmed V and J ends, which lost 3 bases and 7 bases, there was a span of 15 bases. Germline CDR1 reads SQVTM; CDR2 reads ANQGSEA. This CDR3 has 13 amino acids. This chain's CDR3 is CSVDARVEGGYTF. The DNA for the CDR3 is TGCAGCGTTGACGCCAGGGTTGAGGGTGGCTACACCTTC.

The chain joins TRBV5-1 to TRBJ2-1; D remains ambiguous. CDR1 is SGHRS, CDR2 YFSETQ, per germline. Trimming left V 4 bases short and J 0 bases short, with 23 bases between. The CDR3 is 19 amino acids. CDR3 bases: TGCGCCAGCAGCCTACGTAATTTTCTAGGCTTGGGCTCCTACAATGAGCAGTTCTTC. This codes for CASSLRNFLGLGSYNEQFF.

There are many counts of this clonotype. The V gene is TRBV29-1, the J gene TRBJ2-5; 7 bases agree with TRBD2. The trim removed 4 bases at V and 2 bases at J, leaving 4 bases unmatched. The length of the CDR3 is 13 residues. Per the germline V gene, CDR1 is SQVTM and CDR2 is ANQGSEA. DNA for the CDR3: TGCAGCGTTGGACTAGCTCGGCAAGAGACCCAGTACTTC. Translated, it gives CSVGLARQETQYF.

V and J are TRBV20-1 and TRBJ1-5; D is undetermined. The germline V gene encodes CDR1 DFQATT and CDR2 SNEGSKA (reference sequence). This CDR3 contains 14 residues. The germline V and J ends were trimmed by 2 bases and 0 bases, with 8 bases remaining between them. The CDR3 protein is CSARFPYSNQPQHF. The CDR3 nucleotides read TGCAGTGCTAGATTCCCGTATAGCAATCAGCCCCAGCATTTT.

The table lists this clonotype with many counts. This chain uses TRBV18 with TRBJ2-7; D tentatively reads TRBD1 or TRBD2 (6 bases each). Germline values: CDR1 KGHSH, CDR2 LQKENI. The CDR3 extends over 15 amino acids. The V and J ends lost 5 bases and 3 bases respectively, with 17 bases between them. CDR3 DNA sequence: TGTGCCAGCTCATGGGGGGAAGGGGGGAGCTACGAGCAGTACGTC. This sequence encodes CASSWGEGGSYEQYV.

This clonotype occurred many times. The rearrangement links TRBV12-3 or TRBV12-4 to TRBJ2-1; 10 bases fit TRBD2. V dropped 4 bases and J dropped 6; count of bases not matched to a gene: 3. The CDR3 sequence is 14 residues long. The CDR3 DNA is TGTGCCAGCAGTTCGGGACTAGCGAGCAATGAGCAGTTCTTC. The encoded protein is CASSSGLASNEQFF.